This T cell receptor beta chain was observed in a study of blood T cell repertoires in COVID-19. Study-wide context: Some COVID-19 samples were acute and others convalescent; all came from the United States, Italy and Spain.

The CDR3 spans 15 residues. Germline trimming cut 5 bases from V and 9 bases from J; bases unmatched to any gene: 9. CDR1 is LNHDA, CDR2 SQIVND, per germline (reference sequence). Profiling relied on immunoSEQ multiplex PCR, and the TCRdb table lists in-frame clones only, not all of them. This table has a few hundred thousand clones, approximately 90% appearing once. Participants had their cohort set by participant-reported clinical history. Recovered participants had two consecutive negative NP/OP PCR tests, healthcare professional clearance, or symptom resolution. This TCR came from a woman in her thirties or forties who had recovered from COVID-19. The rearrangement joins TRBV19 to TRBJ1-6; 8 bases map to TRBD1. The specimen was PBMCs or T cells enriched from blood (not recorded which). The chain's CDR3 is CASSPDRDRSSPLHF. The CDR3 DNA follows: TGTGCCAGTAGTCCTGACCGGGACAGGTCTTCACCCCTCCACTTT.